The TCR beta chain under discussion was sequenced for a study of blood T cells in healthy people across ages (dated by TCRdb to the mid-2010s). Looking at the study overall: In model experiments, template switching captured roughly one uniquely barcoded TCR beta cDNA molecule for every two T cells. The study measured age-related changes in TCR beta repertoire diversity using deep sequencing normalized with unique cDNA molecular identifiers. Four age groups were formed from the donors: young (average 16 years), middle-aged (approximately 40), aged (more than 55) and long-lived (approximately 78). To avoid experimental bias, donors of different ages were spread randomly across the sequencing lanes. For two donors (one aged 18 to 29 and one aged 80 or older), the study analyzed two additional independent replicas of 1 million unique cDNA reads from the same blood draw. The research as a whole found: Compared with the aged group, more naive CD4+ T cells, fewer expanded clones and increased TCR diversity were shown by the long-lived group, suggesting age selection. Observed TCR beta diversity per million T cells fell roughly linearly with age, and a significant reduction was already apparent by age around 40. Since profiling was done on bulk unsorted PBMCs, naive and antigen-experienced compartments could not be conclusively compared. Estimates of total diversity based on one million sequenced T cells were considered lower bounds and underestimates. The CMV infection status of donors was not known, potentially confounding age-related changes in expanded clonotypes. A strong correlation was found between observed TCR beta diversity and the percentage of naive T cells measured by flow cytometry.

Library creation used 5' RACE. Sequencing relied on an Illumina HiSeq 2500. The second PCR ran for roughly 7 to 11 cycles and used a J-beta primer mix along with a sample-barcoded 5' primer. A unique molecular identifier was introduced onto each TCR beta cDNA molecule by a template-switch 5' adaptor carrying 12 random nucleotides. At least 3 million CDR3-containing paired-end reads were obtained from each sample. The Mint cDNA synthesis kit, primed by a TRBC-specific oligonucleotide, was used to synthesize first-strand cDNA from all RNA. Following uracil-DNA glycosylase treatment, all cDNA underwent a first 18-cycle PCR with the universal primers M1SS and BC2_uni_R. Under the source paper's analysis protocol: For normalization, 1 million high-quality reads were randomly selected from each sample, with every read carrying a distinct molecular identifier. Reads sharing molecular identifiers were discarded rather than binned into consensus sequences. MiTCR, with a Q25 quality threshold and the strictest error-elimination algorithm, was used for CDR3 identification, clonotype clustering and error correction. Lower-bound total TCR beta diversity was estimated with a nonparametric unseen species model using Euler transformation. TCRdb handled the public reads itself, with Q25 trimming in fastp and clone calling in MiXCR, and kept productive beta chains. All rows with the same CDR3 protein become a single entry with the most common DNA and genes. These V and J calls derive from TCRdb rather than the authors' analysis. For this sample the table gives fewer than 900,000 distinct CDR3 sequences, of which roughly two fifths were detected only once. The ten largest clonotypes hold under 25% of the sample.

Systemically healthy Caucasian individuals from Russia, 39 in total and aged roughly 6 to 100 years, were included as donors. Each donor gave about 11 milliliters of peripheral blood, drawn into EDTA-treated Vacutainer tubes. Ficoll-Paque density-gradient centrifugation was used to isolate PBMCs, with at least 6 million per sample. Total RNA was extracted from PBMCs with Trizol reagent, with at least 6 micrograms obtained per sample. Naive CD45RAhigh/CD27high T cell percentages were measured by flow cytometry on a PBMC aliquot from every donor. This clonotype was observed many times. Its antigen is still unknown. No qualities accompany the bases; no much larger clone lies one base away. At the junction V is shortened by 1 base and J by 4 bases, with 10 bases in between. CDR3 length: 14 amino acids, cysteine to phenylalanine. The sequence is cut down to CDR3 DNA, 42 bases in frame from base 1. The germline V gene gives CDR1 as SGHDN and CDR2 as FVKESK.

Rearrangement joined TRBV14 to TRBJ1-2; a confident D gene designation cannot be given. Sequences were obtained from blood. The receptor comes from a woman aged 55-75 years in good health. The DNA sequence is TGTGCCAGCAGCCAAGTGGAGACGGGCTATGGCTACACCTTC. Translated, it reads CASSQVETGYGYTF.